This T cell receptor beta chain was recovered during a study of beta chain features in type 1 diabetes. Study overall: Sorted cell examination encompassed approximately 110 million cells across all samples. The study's findings and limits: Shorter TCRB CDR3s, moderately but significantly so, were found in Type 1 diabetes patients in all four CD4+ subsets. cDNA-based reads could over-represent cells with high TCR expression.

Remarks on this clone: What it binds is not known.

The length of the CDR3 is 16 residues. V gave up 3 bases and J gave up 4 bases; unmatched junction bases: 6. CDR1 SGDLS and CDR2 YYNGEE come from the germline V gene. Sorting that relied on CD45RO/CCR7/CD25/CD127/CD95/CD27 yielded CD4+ naive, central memory, regulatory and stem cell-like memory cells. Sequenced material consisted of expressed TCRB transcripts (all of the isolated RNA was reverse transcribed). Repertoires were generated with immunoSEQ multiplex PCR, while TCRdb's copy carries only in-frame clones and drops some. Of about 170,000 clones listed, less than 9.5% are singletons. The sequenced sample consisted of central memory CD4+ T cells from blood. This TCR was sampled from a woman in her forties with type 1 diabetes. This sequence joins TRBV9 and TRBJ2-2, with 10 bases aligning to TRBD2. CDR3 sequence (DNA): TGTGCCAGCAGCGCCCTCAGCGGGAGGGCCACCGGGGAGCTGTTTTTT. Amino acid sequence: CASSALSGRATGELFF.